A single sample gave rise to the 29 T cell receptor beta chains below, sequenced in a study of OX40 agonist ivuxolimab in advanced cancers. TCRdb's copy holds only in-frame clones and misses some; the assay was immunoSEQ multiplex PCR. The sample carries 80,000 to 90,000 clones, about 80% recorded once. The sample was CD4+ or CD8+ T cells sorted from blood, taken in a trial of the OX40 agonist ivuxolimab. The receptors come from an adult with an advanced solid tumor such as melanoma, head and neck, liver or kidney cancer.

This clone was seen more than once but under ten times. V is TRBV6-5 and J is TRBJ1-2, with TRBD1 as a possible D gene (5 bases). V was cut by 1 base and J by 4 bases, with 7 bases left in between. CDR3 size: 13 residues. Germline V gene sequence: CDR1 MNHEY, CDR2 SVGAGI. The CDR3 is CASSYYRIYGYTF. CDR3 coding DNA: TGTGCCAGCAGTTACTACAGGATCTATGGCTACACCTTC.

J is TRBJ2-3 and V is TRBV5-1; possibly TRBD1 or TRBD2 for D (5 bases each). Trimming took 1 base from V and 2 from J, leaving 8 bases between them. Germline CDR1 SGHRS, CDR2 YFSETQ. CDR3 length: 14 amino acids. The CDR3 sequence is CASSLRGDTDTQYF. In nucleotides, the CDR3 is TGCGCCAGCAGCTTGAGAGGGGACACAGATACGCAGTATTTT.

This clone was detected once. V is TRBV19 and J is TRBJ2-7; 10 bases are shared with TRBD1. Germline V gene lookup returns CDR1 LNHDA and CDR2 SQIVND (reference sequence). The CDR3 has 14 amino acids. Trimming took 6 bases from V and 2 from J; bases not matched to a gene: 4. The CDR3 loop is CASRGTGDTYEQYF. CDR3 nucleotides: TGTGCCAGTAGGGGGACAGGGGATACCTACGAGCAGTACTTC.

The chain joins TRBV6-6 to TRBJ2-5; D possibly uses TRBD1 or TRBD2 (5 bases each). V was pared by 7 bases and J by 4 bases, with 13 bases between. CDR1 and CDR2 (germline): MNHNY, SVGAGI (reference sequence). This CDR3 spans 13 amino acids. CDR3 nucleotide sequence: TGTGCCAGCATCCGAGGGGTTGGAGAGACCCAGTACTTC. Encoded protein: CASIRGVGETQYF.

The rearrangement links TRBV30 to TRBJ2-7; possibly TRBD2 for D (7 bases). Trimming shortened V by 0 bases and J by 3 bases, and 12 bases separated the two germline ends. CDR1 GTSNPN and CDR2 SVGIG come from the germline V gene (reference sequence). The CDR3 sequence is 14 residues long. The CDR3 loop is CAWSVGGDIYEQYF. The CDR3 DNA reads TGTGCCTGGAGTGTAGGGGGGGATATCTACGAGCAGTACTTC.

V is TRBV6-5 and J is TRBJ2-7; 9 nucleotides agree with TRBD1. The CDR3 length is 15 residues. Germline values: CDR1 MNHEY, CDR2 SVGAGI. V lost 4 bases to trimming and J lost 1 base; unmatched junction nucleotides: 5. The CDR3: CASSLTGTGSYEQYF. CDR3 nucleotides: TGTGCCAGCAGTTTAACCGGGACAGGGTCCTACGAGCAGTACTTC.

In its sample, this clone was seen a few times. The gene calls are TRBV28 and TRBJ2-5; TRBD2 is a possible D gene (6 bases). Between the trimmed V and J ends, which lost 6 bases and 4 bases, there was a span of 15 bases. Per the germline V gene, CDR1 is MDHEN and CDR2 is SYDVKM. This CDR3 contains 14 residues. The CDR3 DNA is TGTGCCAGCAGGACGAATAGCGGATCAGAGACCCAGTACTTC. Protein: CASRTNSGSETQYF. The variable domain in full, completed from reference TRBV28 and TRBJ2-5, reads DVKVTQSSRYLVKRTGEKVFLECVQDMDHENMFWYRQDPGLGLRLIYFSYDVKMKEKGDIPEGYSVSREKKERFSLILESASTNQTSMYLCASRTNSGSETQYFGPGTRLLVL.

The rearrangement joins TRBV2 to TRBJ2-1; 9 nucleotides match TRBD1. The V and J ends lost 7 bases and 7 bases, in that order; junction bases with no gene match: 11. This CDR3 comprises 15 residues. Germline values: CDR1 SNHLY, CDR2 FYNNEI. Here the CDR3 DNA reads TGTGCCAGCAAGGGGAGGACAGGGGCAGGGAATGAGCAGTTCTTC. This gives the protein CASKGRTGAGNEQFF.

The V gene is TRBV20-1, the J gene TRBJ1-2; 8 nucleotides match TRBD1. Looked up from germline, CDR1 is DFQATT and CDR2 is SNEGSKA (reference sequence). Losses at the gene ends were 6 bases for V and 8 bases for J; bases not matched to a gene: 5. The length of the CDR3 is 11 residues. Here the CDR3 reads CSAQGAQGYTF. The CDR3 DNA reads as TGCAGTGCCCAGGGGGCGCAGGGCTACACCTTC.

This clone has only a few counts. The chain is built from TRBV10-2 and TRBJ1-4; the D is unclear. V was clipped by 2 bases and J by 8 bases, with 6 bases between them. The CDR3 contains 12 residues. Germline CDR1 is WSHSY and CDR2 is SAAADI. The CDR3 DNA follows: TGCGCCAGCAGTGAGGTGGCCGAAAAACTGTTTTTT. Translation: CASSEVAEKLFF.

The count of this clone is one. V usage is TRBV5-4 and J usage is TRBJ1-6; D might be TRBD1 (5 bases). V gave up 2 bases and J gave up 10 bases, with 16 bases separating them. Germline V gene lookup returns CDR1 SGHNT and CDR2 YYREEE (reference sequence). The CDR3 loop spans 15 amino acids. The DNA of the CDR3 is TGTGCCAGCAGCTTATCTTCGGGACTTGGCTCACCCCTCCACTTT. It specifies CASSLSSGLGSPLHF.

The chain carries TRBV6-1 and TRBJ2-7; 9 nucleotides agree with TRBD1. The CDR3 has 15 residues. CDR1 is MNHNS, CDR2 SASEGT, per germline. The J segment lost 2 bases and the V segment lost 3 bases, leaving 5 bases of the junction unmatched. The CDR3 is CASSDRDRVPYEQYF. CDR3 in DNA: TGTGCCAGCAGTGACCGGGACAGGGTCCCCTACGAGCAGTACTTC.

This chain links TRBV5-1 with TRBJ2-3; 7 bases fit TRBD2. J was trimmed by 9 bases and V by 4 bases; bases with no gene match: 17. The CDR3 covers 16 residues. Per germline, CDR1 SGHRS and CDR2 YFSETQ. The CDR3 protein is CASSPLGRAGGDTQYF. The CDR3 bases are TGCGCCAGCAGCCCTTTGGGGAGGGCAGGCGGAGACACGCAGTATTTT.

The V and J genes are TRBV6-5 and TRBJ1-1; 9 bases line up with TRBD1. Germline V gene data show CDR1 as MNHEY and CDR2 as SVGAGI. V lost 6 bases to trimming and J lost 3 bases; unmatched junction nucleotides: 8. The CDR3 extends over 15 amino acids. The CDR3 sequence: CASSGPNRGHTEAFF. CDR3 in DNA: TGTGCCAGCAGCGGACCGAACAGGGGGCACACTGAAGCTTTCTTT.

This clone is labeled as medium-sized. The chain employs TRBV9 and TRBJ2-3; D is ambiguous. Germline CDR1 and CDR2: SGDLS and YYNGEE. The V gene lost 1 base and the J gene lost 0 bases, with 9 bases spanning the gap. The CDR3 runs 15 residues. CDR3 in amino acids: CASSVRPTSTDTQYF. The CDR3 coding sequence is TGTGCCAGCAGCGTACGCCCAACGAGCACAGATACGCAGTATTTT.

V is TRBV28 and J is TRBJ2-7, with 14 bases identical to TRBD2. The CDR3 is made up of 15 amino acids. Germline lookup yields CDR1 MDHEN and CDR2 SYDVKM. V shed 7 bases and J 2 bases; nucleotides not matched to a gene: 4. The CDR3 loop reads CASMATSGGAYEQYF. In nucleotides, the CDR3 is TGTGCCAGCATGGCGACTAGCGGGGGGGCCTACGAGCAGTACTTC.

The genes are TRBV5-1 and TRBJ1-4, with 7 nucleotides matching TRBD1. Germline trimming cut 3 bases from V and 0 bases from J; bases unmatched to any gene: 2. There are 15 residues in the CDR3. Germline V CDR1 and CDR2: SGHRS, YFSETQ. In DNA, the CDR3 is TGCGCCAGCAGCTCAGGACAGGCAACTAATGAAAAACTGTTTTTT. Encoded protein: CASSSGQATNEKLFF.

This chain uses TRBV7-3 with TRBJ2-2, with a tentative D call TRBD2 (6 bases). CDR3 length: 16 amino acids. V lost 5 bases to trimming and J lost 1 base, with 14 bases between them. CDR1 is SGHTA and CDR2 is FQGTGA in the germline V gene. The CDR3, as DNA: TGTGCCAGCAGCCCTCGCGGGACGGTGAACACCGGGGAGCTGTTTTTT. Protein product: CASSPRGTVNTGELFF.

The V gene is TRBV6-7, the J gene TRBJ2-7, with D maybe TRBD2 (6 bases). TRBV6-7 is noted as an ORF with a role that remains uncertain. V was clipped by 6 bases and J by 2 bases, with 17 bases between them. The CDR3 consists of 15 residues. This CDR3 is CASRATGTGAYEQYF. CDR3 DNA sequence: TGTGCCAGCAGAGCCACCGGGACGGGAGCCTACGAGCAGTACTTC.

This clone was found once. This CDR3 is CASSPWGFSGNTIYF. DNA of the CDR3: TGTGCCAGCAGCCCGTGGGGGTTCTCTGGAAACACCATATATTTT. The rearrangement joins TRBV11-2 to TRBJ1-3; D might be TRBD1 (5 bases). Germline V gene lookup returns CDR1 SGHAT and CDR2 FQNNGV. Between the trimmed V and J ends, which lost 5 bases and 0 bases, there was a span of 11 bases. This CDR3 spans 15 amino acids.

The chain couples TRBV6-5 to TRBJ1-3; D is unresolved. V lost 0 bases and J 0 bases, leaving 9 bases between the germline ends. The V gene's germline CDR1 is MNHEY and CDR2 SVGAGI. CDR3 length: 16 amino acids. This CDR3 is CASSYSPPSSGNTIYF. The CDR3 DNA reads as TGTGCCAGCAGTTACTCGCCTCCTTCCTCTGGAAACACCATATATTTT.

This clone occurred once. The chain couples TRBV10-3 to TRBJ1-1; 10 positions agree with TRBD1. J was trimmed by 7 bases and V by 2 bases; bases with no gene match: 1. The length of the CDR3 is 13 residues. The germline V gene encodes CDR1 ENHRY and CDR2 SYGVKD. CDR3 protein: CAISEGQGGEAFF. The CDR3 coding sequence is TGTGCCATCAGTGAGGGACAGGGGGGTGAAGCTTTCTTT.

This chain uses TRBV27 with TRBJ1-5, with 7 nucleotides matching TRBD1. Germline V CDR1 and CDR2: MNHEY, SMNVEV (reference sequence). This CDR3 contains 18 residues. Trimming cost V 2 bases and J 0 bases; bases outside gene matches: 10. Here the CDR3 reads CASSLGSTGLYSNQPQHF. CDR3 DNA: TGTGCCAGCAGTTTAGGATCGACAGGGCTCTATAGCAATCAGCCCCAGCATTTT.

The chain recombines TRBV11-2 with TRBJ1-4, with a possible D match to TRBD1 (6 bases). The CDR3 totals 16 residues. Germline CDR1 reads SGHAT; CDR2 reads FQNNGV. V lost 2 bases and J lost 5, with 15 bases in between. CDR3 coding DNA: TGTGCCAGCAGCTTATATGGAGGGGGGGCCAATGAAAAACTGTTTTTT. Amino acid sequence: CASSLYGGGANEKLFF.

V usage is TRBV11-2 and J usage is TRBJ1-4; maybe TRBD1 (6 bases). This CDR3 has 14 residues. Germline assignment: CDR1 SGHAT and CDR2 FQNNGV. V lost 5 bases to trimming and J lost 7 bases, with 14 bases between them. DNA of the CDR3: TGTGCCAGCAGCCCCCGGGACATTTTTGAAAAACTGTTTTTT. This codes for CASSPRDIFEKLFF. Looking up the rest from reference TRBV11-2 and TRBJ1-4 gives the full variable domain: EAGVAQSPRYKIIEKRQSVAFWCNPISGHATLYWYQQILGQGPKLLIQFQNNGVVDDSQLPKDRFSAERLKGVDSTLKIQPAKLEDSAVYLCASSPRDIFEKLFFGSGTQLSVL.

This clone was counted only a few times. The chain has TRBV5-1 and TRBJ2-2; 9 bases match TRBD2. The CDR3 extends over 15 amino acids. After removal of 4 bases from V and 5 bases from J, the junction contained 6 bases not matched to a gene. Germline lookup yields CDR1 SGHRS and CDR2 YFSETQ. DNA for the CDR3: TGCGCCAGCAGCAACGGACTAGCGAGAACCGGGGAGCTGTTTTTT. It is translated as CASSNGLARTGELFF.

This chain joins TRBV6-1 and TRBJ1-5, with D possibly matching TRBD1 (5 bases). The CDR3 length is 13 residues. The germline V and J ends were trimmed by 9 bases and 5 bases, with 14 bases remaining between them. Germline V CDR1 and CDR2: MNHNS, SASEGT. CDR3 amino acids: CASGRDRDQPQHF. DNA of the CDR3: TGTGCCAGTGGCAGGGATAGGGATCAGCCCCAGCATTTT.

The chain carries TRBV9 and TRBJ2-1, with 7 bases matching TRBD2. The V gene end was trimmed by 0 bases and the J gene end by 3 bases; junction bases not matched to a gene: 0. The germline V gene encodes CDR1 SGDLS and CDR2 YYNGEE. CDR3 size: 14 residues. The CDR3 DNA is TGTGCCAGCAGCGTAGGGGACTACTACAATGAGCAGTTCTTC. Its translation: CASSVGDYYNEQFF.

The chain links TRBV9 to TRBJ2-7, with D possibly called TRBD1 or TRBD2 (5 bases each). This CDR3 is 14 amino acids long. Germline V lookup: CDR1 SGDLS, CDR2 YYNGEE. Trimming removed 1 base from V and 7 bases from J, with 15 bases in between. CDR3 region: CASSVSGPSPEQYF. The DNA of the CDR3 is TGTGCCAGCAGCGTATCGGGACCCAGCCCTGAGCAGTACTTC.